This T cell receptor beta chain is from a study of blood T cell repertoires in COVID-19. Whole-study context: Both acute and convalescent COVID-19 samples were obtained from the United States, Italy and Spain. T cells, B-cell-depleted T cells, or PBMCs provided the cDNA or gDNA that served as material.

Original processing notes: Reference gene primer amplification gave estimated nucleated cell counts. Profiling relied on immunoSEQ multiplex PCR, and the TCRdb table lists in-frame clones only, not all of them. V, J and clone size are those of that table, while D and trimming were read from the DNA. The sample yields tens of thousands of clones, approximately 80% seen once. The germline V gene has CDR1 GTSNPN and CDR2 SVGIG (reference sequence). This CDR3 has 12 residues. Concerning this clone itself: Relative to the germline gene, one junction end is altered; a read error may explain this.

The V call is TRBV30, the J call TRBJ2-7; D is possibly TRBD2 (5 bases). This receptor was taken from an elderly man with acute or convalescent COVID-19. Sequenced: peripheral blood. Written as DNA, the CDR3 is TGTGCCGGGAGCAGACTTCGAGACGAGCAGTACTTC. This sequence encodes CAGSRLRDEQYF.